This T cell receptor beta chain is from a study of metastatic and nonmetastatic thyroid tumors. Study in general: Patients with malignant and benign thyroid disease provided blood and tumor or nodule tissue, whose repertoires were compared.

This clone was counted a few times. Its antigen is undetermined. General study results and limits: The study reportedly found significantly higher TCR beta diversity in malignant thyroid tumors than benign nodules, in blood and tumor.

V shed 3 bases, J shed 4 bases, and the junction held 3 bases outside the gene matches. The CDR3 extends over 14 amino acids. From germline, CDR1 is KGHDR and CDR2 SFDVKD. Ahead of thyroid surgery, no patient had received treatment of any kind. Study processing details: Clinicopathological groups of papillary thyroid cancer showed CDR3 differences that were used to build a distant-metastasis classifier. TCRdb recomputed clones from the PCR reads via MiXCR. The V and J calls come from TCRdb's annotation, not from the publication. The data contain some 17,000 clones, approximately 20% of them singletons.

This sequence originates from a female donor with papillary thyroid cancer or a benign thyroid nodule (not recorded which). Some clones in this sample may be carry-over from other donors' samples. The sample comprised adjacent normal tissue. The chain combines TRBV24-1 with TRBJ2-3; 7 bases fit TRBD1. CDR3 loop: CATSDQGVSDTQYF. The CDR3 nucleotides are TGTGCCACCAGTGATCAGGGGGTCTCAGATACGCAGTATTTT.